The TCR beta chain under discussion was sequenced for a study of T cells after yellow fever vaccination. TCR cDNA, made by 5'RACE template switching, carried an added universal primer site and UMIs. A single record per CDR3 protein comes from TCRdb applying MiXCR to the 5' RACE reads. Of around 320,000 distinct CDR3 sequences listed, 9.5% to 12% are singletons. The ends were cut back, 3 bases at V and 0 bases at J, with 11 bases in the middle. Germline V gene data show CDR1 as SNHLY and CDR2 as FYNNEI. This CDR3 is 16 amino acids long. The chain employs TRBV2 and TRBJ2-2; perhaps D is TRBD1 or TRBD2 (6 bases each). The clonotype comes from a man younger than 30 who received the YFV17D yellow fever vaccine. The sequencing used CD4+ T cells sorted from PBMCs, collected 45 days after the yellow fever booster vaccination. The CDR3 nucleotides are TGTGCCAGCAGTGACGGGGGCAGTGCGAACACCGGGGAGCTGTTTTTT. This translates into CASSDGGSANTGELFF.